This TCR beta chain was sequenced in a study of blood T cells in healthy people across ages (dated by TCRdb to about 2015). Background for the entire study: In model experiments, template switching captured roughly one uniquely barcoded TCR beta cDNA molecule for every two T cells. The donors were split into four age groups: young (average about 16 years), middle-aged (around 40), aged (approximately 60) and long-lived (about 74). Two additional independent replicas of 1 million unique cDNA reads from the same blood draw were analyzed for two donors (one aged 18 to 29 and one aged 80 or older). The study measured age-related changes in TCR beta repertoire diversity using deep sequencing normalized with unique cDNA molecular identifiers. To avoid experimental bias, donors of different ages were distributed randomly across sequencing lanes. General study outcomes and caveats: Compared with the aged group, more naive CD4+ T cells, fewer expanded clones and increased TCR diversity were shown by the long-lived group, suggesting age selection. Bulk unsorted PBMC profiling prevented conclusive comparison of naive and antigen-experienced compartments. Donor CMV infection status was unknown, potentially confounding age-related changes in expanded clonotypes. Estimates of total diversity based on one million sequenced T cells were regarded as lower bounds and as underestimates. Observed TCR beta diversity correlated strongly with the percentage of naive T cells measured by flow cytometry. Observed TCR beta diversity per million T cells fell roughly linearly with age, and a significant reduction was already apparent by age approximately 40.

The roughly 39 donors, aged 6 to 90 years, were systemically healthy Caucasian individuals from Russia. Around 10 milliliters of peripheral blood were collected from each donor into EDTA-treated Vacutainer tubes. Ficoll-Paque density-gradient centrifugation was used to isolate PBMCs, with at least 7 million obtained per sample. Trizol reagent was used to extract total RNA from PBMCs, with at least 5 micrograms per sample. Naive CD45RAhigh/CD27high T cell percentages were measured by flow cytometry on a PBMC aliquot from every donor. Library construction relied on 5' RACE. Sequencing relied on an Illumina HiSeq 2500. A second 7 to 11 cycle PCR used a sample-barcoded 5' primer and a J-beta primer mix. A unique molecular identifier was introduced onto each TCR beta cDNA molecule by a template-switch 5' adaptor carrying 12 random nucleotides. At least 2.5 million CDR3-containing paired-end reads were obtained from each sample. All of the RNA was converted into first-strand cDNA using the Mint cDNA synthesis kit, with a TRBC-specific oligonucleotide serving as the primer. All cDNA was treated with uracil-DNA glycosylase and then went through a first 18-cycle PCR with the universal primers M1SS and BC2_uni_R. The authors processed their data as follows. For normalization, 1 million high-quality reads, each with a distinct molecular identifier, were randomly selected from each sample. Reads sharing molecular identifiers were discarded rather than binned into consensus sequences. CDR3 identification, clonotype clustering and error correction used MiTCR with a Q25 quality threshold and the strictest error-elimination algorithm. A nonparametric unseen species model with Euler transformation was used to estimate lower-bound total TCR beta diversity. TCRdb trimmed public reads at Q25 via fastp, called clones via MiXCR and kept in-frame beta chains. CDR3 protein duplicates are merged, each entry listing the most common genes and DNA. The V and J calls were determined by TCRdb, not by the authors. The sample table contains hundreds of thousands of distinct CDR3 sequences; only one count was recorded for approximately 50% of them. Roughly 31% of the sample rests with the top ten.

Comments on this clonotype: It lacks a known antigen. There are no base qualities to consult, and no much larger clone falls within one base.

The cysteine opens and the phenylalanine closes a CDR3 of 15 amino acids. Only the CDR3 region is kept as DNA, spanning 45 bases read in frame from base 1. Per the germline V gene, SGHTA is the CDR1 and FQGNSA is the CDR2. V and J are trimmed by 5 bases and 4 bases, and the gene matches miss 9 bases of the junction. Sequenced sample: blood. The clonotype comes from a woman aged 60-75 years in good health. In this chain, TRBV7-2 is recombined with TRBJ2-7, and 9 junction bases match TRBD1. Here the CDR3 is given as CASSPPPGTGYEQYF. The sequence in DNA is TGTGCCAGCAGCCCACCGCCCGGGACAGGGTACGAGCAGTACTTC. With the rest looked up from the reference TRBV7-2 and TRBJ2-7 genes rather than sequenced, the full variable domain is GAGVSQSPSNKVTEKGKDVELRCDPISGHTALYWYRQSLGQGLEFLIYFQGNSAPDKSGLPSDRFSAERTGGSVSTLTIQRTQQEDSAVYLCASSPPPGTGYEQYFGPGTRLTVT.